The 15 T cell receptor beta chains below all came from one sample that was sequenced in a study of cytomegalovirus exposure and HLA in healthy donors. The PCR employed 60 Vbeta primers together with 13 Jbeta primers. Here immunoSEQ multiplex PCR was the method, and the copy in TCRdb shows in-frame clones only, minus some. The table has 150,000 to 200,000 clones, around 77% seen once; the top ten hold around 2.5%. The specimen was PBMCs. The origin of the receptors is a man aged 60-69 years in good health and CMV-seronegative.

The rearrangement uses TRBV18 and TRBJ2-7, with 7 nucleotides matching TRBD1. In germline, CDR1 is KGHSH, CDR2 LQKENI. The CDR3 length is 15 residues. J was trimmed by 2 bases and V by 3 bases; bases with no gene match: 7. The CDR3 loop reads CASSPGTAITYEQYF. In DNA form, the CDR3 reads TGTGCCAGCTCACCCGGGACAGCGATAACCTACGAGCAGTACTTC.

The chain combines TRBV4-3 with TRBJ1-2, with 7 bases aligning to TRBD1. This CDR3 spans 15 amino acids. J gave up 2 bases and V 1 base, and 4 bases lay outside the gene matches. Germline loops: CDR1 LGHNA, CDR2 YSLEER. The CDR3, as DNA: TGCGCCAGCAGCCAAGGCCAGGGACAGAACTATGGCTACACCTTC. It is translated as CASSQGQGQNYGYTF.

The chain uses TRBV6-5 and TRBJ1-1; D is perhaps TRBD1 (5 bases). Trimming took off 5 bases at V and 1 base at J, with 11 bases between the two ends. The CDR3 is made up of 14 amino acids. Looked up from germline, CDR1 is MNHEY and CDR2 is SVGAGI. This CDR3 is CASSRAGSNTEAFF. For the CDR3, the DNA is TGTGCCAGCAGTCGGGCAGGGTCGAACACTGAAGCTTTCTTT.

J is TRBJ2-1 and V is TRBV25-1, with D perhaps matching TRBD1 (5 bases). Germline CDR1 is MGHDK and CDR2 is SYGVNS. The CDR3 covers 14 residues. Between the trimmed V and J ends, which lost 2 bases and 4 bases, there was a span of 9 bases. The CDR3 sequence: CASSENTGYNEQFF. CDR3 bases: TGTGCCAGCAGTGAAAATACAGGATACAATGAGCAGTTCTTC.

The chain carries TRBV7-2 and TRBJ2-2; D is unclear. The CDR3 loop spans 14 amino acids. The V and J ends lost 5 bases and 0 bases respectively, with 7 bases between them. The germline V gene has CDR1 SGHTA and CDR2 FQGNSA. The CDR3 loop reads CASSANANTGELFF. In nucleotides, the CDR3 is TGTGCCAGCAGCGCGAACGCGAACACCGGGGAGCTGTTTTTT.

About this clone itself: The same CDR3 also results from other DNA sequences found in this sample. The V gene is TRBV6-6, the J gene TRBJ2-5; 8 bases fit TRBD2. The ends lost 2 bases at V and 5 bases at J; junction bases unmatched: 1. CDR1 is MNHNY and CDR2 is SVGAGI in the germline V gene (reference sequence). The CDR3 has 13 amino acids. The CDR3 nucleotides read TGTGCCAGCAGTTACGGCGGGGGGGAGACCCAGTACTTC. Translated, it gives CASSYGGGETQYF.

This sequence joins TRBV28 and TRBJ1-2; D gene ambiguous. V was cut by 8 bases and J by 5 bases, with 15 bases left in between. The length of the CDR3 is 13 residues. Germline V gene sequence: CDR1 MDHEN, CDR2 SYDVKM. The CDR3 sequence is CASRGSRVYGYTF. In DNA, the CDR3 is TGTGCCAGCCGGGGTAGTAGGGTTTATGGCTACACCTTC.

The rearrangement joins TRBV27 to TRBJ1-1; D perhaps matches TRBD1 (6 bases). The CDR3 is 12 residues long. The V gene lost 8 bases and the J gene lost 6 bases, with 13 bases spanning the gap. Germline values: CDR1 MNHEY, CDR2 SMNVEV (reference sequence). CDR3 sequence: CASGGGFAEAFF. The CDR3 region has the DNA TGTGCCAGCGGGGGGGGCTTCGCTGAAGCTTTCTTT.

J is TRBJ1-1 and V is TRBV30; 9 bases match TRBD1. This CDR3 region has 11 residues. Trimming cost V 8 bases and J 3 bases; bases outside gene matches: 1. In germline, CDR1 is GTSNPN, CDR2 SVGIG (reference sequence). In DNA form, the CDR3 reads TGTGCCCGACAGGGGGACACTGAAGCTTTCTTT. Amino acids: CARQGDTEAFF.

This clone was observed a few times. J is TRBJ1-2 and V is TRBV5-1; 7 bases match TRBD1. The CDR3 loop spans 14 amino acids. CDR1 and CDR2 (germline): SGHRS, YFSETQ. V lost 4 bases and J lost 0; bases outside the gene matches: 3. The CDR3 sequence: CASSQDRSNYGYTF. The CDR3 coding sequence is TGCGCCAGCAGCCAGGACAGGTCTAACTATGGCTACACCTTC. The whole variable domain, filled in from reference TRBV5-1 and TRBJ1-2, reads KAGVTQTPRYLIKTRGQQVTLSCSPISGHRSVSWYQQTPGQGLQFLFEYFSETQRNKGNFPGRFSGRQFSNSRSEMNVSTLELGDSALYLCASSQDRSNYGYTFGSGTRLTVV.

The gene calls are TRBV2 and TRBJ2-7; TRBD2 matches 9 bases. CDR3 length: 17 residues. The trim removed 6 bases at V and 1 base at J, leaving 13 bases unmatched. Germline V gives CDR1 SNHLY, CDR2 FYNNEI. For the CDR3, the DNA is TGTGCCAGCAGGCCCCTAGGGATTAGCGGGGGATCCTACGAGCAGTACTTC. As protein: CASRPLGISGGSYEQYF. Together with reference TRBV2 and TRBJ2-7, the CDR3 gives the full variable domain: EPEVTQTPSHQVTQMGQEVILRCVPISNHLYFYWYRQILGQKVEFLVSFYNNEISEKSEIFDDQFSVERPDGSNFTLKIRSTKLEDSAMYFCASRPLGISGGSYEQYFGPGTRLTVT.

The chain has TRBV18 and TRBJ1-1; 9 bases are shared with TRBD1. The ends lost 0 bases at V and 4 bases at J; junction bases unmatched: 6. The CDR3 consists of 16 residues. Germline CDR1 reads KGHSH; CDR2 reads LQKENI. The CDR3: CASSPPTGGGGTEAFF. CDR3 DNA: TGTGCCAGCTCACCACCTACAGGGGGCGGCGGCACTGAAGCTTTCTTT.

This chain joins TRBV6-5 and TRBJ1-1, with 9 bases fitting TRBD1. Looked up from germline, CDR1 is MNHEY and CDR2 is SVGAGI. With V trimmed by 2 bases and J by 8 bases, 3 bases remained unmatched. This CDR3 has 13 residues. As DNA, the CDR3 is TGTGCCAGCAGTTACGGACAGGGGCGGGAAGCTTTCTTT. It codes for CASSYGQGREAFF.

In nucleotides, the CDR3 is TGTGCCAGCTCACCAACAGGGGAAGGACAGCCCCAGCATTTT. Translation gives CASSPTGEGQPQHF. The rearrangement links TRBV18 to TRBJ1-5, with 7 nucleotides matching TRBD1. The CDR3 has 14 residues. V lost 2 bases to trimming and J lost 7 bases; unmatched junction nucleotides: 5. Germline CDR1 reads KGHSH; CDR2 reads LQKENI.

This clone was seen more than once but under ten times. The chain carries TRBV28 and TRBJ2-7, with D perhaps TRBD1 (6 bases). Germline CDR1 MDHEN, CDR2 SYDVKM. The CDR3 covers 15 residues. V was trimmed by 6 bases and J by 1 base, leaving 16 bases between them. The CDR3 loop reads CASSHDLQGSYEQYF. The CDR3 coding sequence is TGTGCCAGCAGCCATGACCTGCAGGGGTCCTACGAGCAGTACTTC.